What follows are 31 T cell receptor beta chains derived from one specimen sequenced in a study of T cells in Graves' hyperthyroidism and ophthalmopathy. RNA transcripts served as the template for amplifying TCR beta CDR3 regions. The HTBI primer set drove a first-round RT-PCR of the TCR CDR3. TCRdb recomputed calls from the multiplex PCR reads with MiXCR, one row per CDR3 protein. Among 400,000 to 550,000 distinct CDR3 sequences listed, around a quarter were seen once. The sequencing input was blood. The receptors here all came from a woman in her twenties or thirties with Graves' ophthalmopathy.

The chain employs TRBV6-1 and TRBJ1-1, with 8 positions matching TRBD1. Trimming removed 8 bases from V and 0 bases from J; junction bases left unmatched: 5. Per germline, CDR1 MNHNS and CDR2 SASEGT. The CDR3 has 14 residues. In DNA, the CDR3 is TGTGCCAGCCAAGACAGGGGCCTGAACACTGAAGCTTTCTTT. This sequence encodes CASQDRGLNTEAFF.

This clonotype was seen a few times. V gene TRBV5-1 combines with J gene TRBJ1-6; TRBD1 aligns across 7 bases. Germline V gene lookup returns CDR1 SGHRS and CDR2 YFSETQ. V shed 6 bases and J 10 bases; nucleotides not matched to a gene: 7. This CDR3 is built from 13 residues. This CDR3 reads CASNLGGQSPLHF. The CDR3 coding sequence is TGCGCCAGCAACCTAGGGGGACAGTCACCCCTCCACTTT.

This clonotype was detected many times. The chain uses TRBV19 and TRBJ1-2, with D perhaps TRBD1 (5 bases). Germline CDR1 reads LNHDA; CDR2 reads SQIVND (reference sequence). Trimming stripped 8 bases from V and 3 bases from J, with 16 bases between. This CDR3 region has 14 residues. CDR3 nucleotide sequence: TGTGCCAGTGTACGGTCGGGGGGTGACTATGGCTACACCTTC. Its translation is CASVRSGGDYGYTF.

In its sample, this clonotype was seen once. The rearrangement links TRBV28 to TRBJ2-7; 7 bases match TRBD1. There are 12 residues in the CDR3. CDR1 is MDHEN and CDR2 is SYDVKM in the germline V gene. Germline trimming cut 6 bases from V and 6 bases from J; bases unmatched to any gene: 5. CDR3 residues: CASRQTGSEQYF. In DNA form, the CDR3 reads TGTGCCAGCAGACAGACAGGGTCCGAGCAGTACTTC. Supplemented by reference TRBV28 and TRBJ2-7, the full variable domain reads DVKVTQSSRYLVKRTGEKVFLECVQDMDHENMFWYRQDPGLGLRLIYFSYDVKMKEKGDIPEGYSVSREKKERFSLILESASTNQTSMYLCASRQTGSEQYFGPGTRLTVT.

The table lists this clonotype with many counts. The chain links TRBV24-1 to TRBJ2-5; TRBD1 might be the D (5 bases). Germline V CDR1 and CDR2: KGHDR, SFDVKD. Deletions cut 5 bases from V and 5 bases from J, with 11 bases between. The length of the CDR3 is 13 residues. The CDR3 loop reads CATSVSGWETQYF. For the CDR3, the DNA is TGTGCCACCAGTGTTTCAGGGTGGGAGACCCAGTACTTC.

This clonotype was found many times. The junction does not match germline at one end; this may be a read error. The chain is built from TRBV12-3 or TRBV12-4 and TRBJ2-7, with TRBD2 matching over 7 bases. The CDR3 extends over 13 amino acids. The CDR3 nucleotides read TGTGCCAGCAGTTTTTCGGCGGGGGACGAGCGGTACTTC. This translates into CASSFSAGDERYF.

Turning to this clonotype: One junction end disagrees with the germline gene, perhaps due to a read error. The rearrangement links TRBV2 to TRBJ2-5, with 14 bases aligning to TRBD2. Germline assignment: CDR1 SNHLY and CDR2 FYNNEI. CDR3 length: 14 amino acids. CDR3: CASRPGLAGEAQYF. The CDR3 coding sequence is TGTGCCAGCAGACCGGGACTAGCGGGAGAGGCCCAGTACTTC.

This clonotype came up many times. V gene TRBV2 combines with J gene TRBJ2-7, with 7 bases identical to TRBD1. This CDR3 region has 15 residues. Germline values: CDR1 SNHLY, CDR2 FYNNEI. V shed 6 bases, J shed 5 bases, and the junction held 13 bases outside the gene matches. The CDR3 DNA reads as TGTGCCAGCAGACGGACAGGATCCCCCTACGACGAGCAGTACTTC. Encoded protein: CASRRTGSPYDEQYF.

This rearrangement joins TRBV6-2 or TRBV6-3 to TRBJ1-1, with TRBD1 matching 9 bases. The CDR3 consists of 16 residues. The junction had 14 bases not matched to a gene; V was cut back by 10 bases and J by 2 bases. CDR1 and CDR2 from the germline V gene are MNHEY and SVGEGT. The CDR3 DNA sequence: TGTGCCACCGGAGAACCTGGACAGGGGATTAACACTGAAGCTTTCTTT. Protein sequence: CATGEPGQGINTEAFF.

This clonotype has more than one count but fewer than ten. This rearrangement joins TRBV27 to TRBJ1-2; TRBD1 matches at 7 bases. CDR1 MNHEY and CDR2 SMNVEV come from the germline V gene (reference sequence). CDR3 length: 12 residues. The ends lost 8 bases at V and 7 bases at J; junction bases unmatched: 7. The CDR3 DNA reads as TGTGCCAGCGCCCACAGGGGAAGTGGCTACACCTTC. Its protein product is CASAHRGSGYTF.

DNA for the CDR3: TGTGCCAGCAGCGGGGGGGATGGCTACACCTTC. Translated, it gives CASSGGDGYTF. The rearrangement links TRBV6-1 to TRBJ1-2, with a tentative D call TRBD1 (5 bases). V lost 6 bases and J 6 bases, leaving 8 bases between the germline ends. The CDR3 sequence is 11 residues long. Germline CDR1 reads MNHNS; CDR2 reads SASEGT.

Comment on this clonotype: A much larger clone sits a single nucleotide away, making a read error possible. This rearrangement joins TRBV20-1 to TRBJ2-5, with 7 bases lining up with TRBD2. The germline gives CDR1 DFQATT, CDR2 SNEGSKA (reference sequence). This CDR3 has 13 amino acids. CDR3 in DNA: TGCAGTGCTAGTGTTCGGGGGGAAGAGACCAAGTACTTC. As protein: CSASVRGEETKYF.

This clonotype was detected ten times or more. The chain is built from TRBV29-1 and TRBJ1-1; D is undetermined. Trimming cost V 1 base and J 0 bases, with 3 bases left between them. This CDR3 comprises 12 residues. Germline V gene data show CDR1 as SQVTM and CDR2 as ANQGSEA. CDR3 coding DNA: TGCAGCGTTGAAGTGTTGAACACTGAAGCTTTCTTT. It yields the protein CSVEVLNTEAFF.

The rearrangement uses TRBV6-1 and TRBJ2-7; D not resolved. V dropped 6 bases and J dropped 0 bases, with 9 bases sitting between them. The CDR3 extends over 13 amino acids. The germline gives CDR1 MNHNS, CDR2 SASEGT. Written as DNA, the CDR3 is TGTGCCAGCAGGTCCCCAGGCTCCTACGAGCAGTACTTC. Amino acid sequence: CASRSPGSYEQYF.

The V call is TRBV28, the J call TRBJ2-7; TRBD1 matches 7 bases. The CDR3 is made up of 13 amino acids. V dropped 8 bases and J dropped 6; count of bases not matched to a gene: 10. Germline values: CDR1 MDHEN, CDR2 SYDVKM. In nucleotides, the CDR3 is TGTGCCAGCGGCCCGGGACAGAGTCCCGAGCAGTACTTC. Protein product: CASGPGQSPEQYF.

In its sample, this clonotype was seen many times. This chain links TRBV3-1 with TRBJ2-5, with a weak D call TRBD2 (6 bases). The CDR3 is made up of 14 amino acids. Germline loops: CDR1 LGHDT, CDR2 YNNKEL (reference sequence). The V and J ends lost 4 bases and 2 bases respectively, with 11 bases between them. The CDR3 is CASSRPGLQETQYF. CDR3 DNA: TGTGCCAGCAGCCGACCGGGACTTCAAGAGACCCAGTACTTC.

The V gene is TRBV4-2, the J gene TRBJ2-7; 7 bases fit TRBD2. Trimming cost V 4 bases and J 0 bases; bases outside gene matches: 21. This CDR3 spans 20 amino acids. Germline V gene data show CDR1 as LGHNA and CDR2 as YNFKEQ. Here the CDR3 DNA reads TGTGCCAGCAGCCCGAGAGTCGGGCCGGGGGGTATTCTTCGCTCCTACGAGCAGTACTTC. Amino acids: CASSPRVGPGGILRSYEQYF.

Of note for this clonotype: A much more abundant neighbour one base away suggests this may be a read error. The CDR3 loop is CSVRATSYDQYF. CDR3 coding DNA: TGCAGCGTTCGAGCCACCTCCTACGATCAGTACTTC. V gene TRBV29-1 combines with J gene TRBJ2-7; D call uncertain. The CDR3 runs to 12 residues. From germline, CDR1 is SQVTM and CDR2 ANQGSEA.

This clonotype was observed a few times. The chain uses TRBV29-1 and TRBJ2-5; weak D call: TRBD2 (5 bases). Germline values: CDR1 SQVTM, CDR2 ANQGSEA. This CDR3 comprises 15 residues. Trimming shortened V by 7 bases and J by 1 base, and 19 bases separated the two germline ends. This CDR3 reads CSGTLGLALQETQYF. The CDR3 DNA reads as TGCAGCGGGACGCTGGGCCTAGCCCTCCAAGAGACCCAGTACTTC. The full variable domain, with the rest looked up from reference TRBV29-1 and TRBJ2-5, is SAVISQKPSRDICQRGTSLTIQCQVDSQVTMMFWYRQQPGQSLTLIATANQGSEATYESGFVIDKFPISRPNLTFSTLTVSNMSPEDSSIYLCSGTLGLALQETQYFGPGTRLLVL.

In its sample, this clonotype was seen many times. The rearrangement links TRBV7-8 to TRBJ1-3; D gene ambiguous. CDR3 length equals 16 residues. Trimming left V 1 base short and J 0 bases short, with 10 bases between. Germline V lookup: CDR1 SGHVS, CDR2 FQNEAQ. The CDR3 loop reads CASSLGSPYSGNTIYF. CDR3 nucleotides: TGTGCCAGCAGCTTAGGGTCTCCCTACTCTGGAAACACCATATATTTT.

V gene TRBV18 combines with J gene TRBJ1-2; D might be TRBD1 (5 bases). The CDR3 length is 15 residues. CDR1 is KGHSH and CDR2 is LQKENI in the germline V gene. V shed 3 bases and J shed 6 bases, with 17 bases lying between them. CDR3 bases: TGTGCCAGCTCACCTTTCCGGGACCCCGGTGATGGCTACACCTTC. As protein: CASSPFRDPGDGYTF.

This clonotype was detected only a few times. The V gene is TRBV5-1, the J gene TRBJ1-3; TRBD1 aligns across 10 bases. This CDR3 is built from 18 residues. V lost 2 bases and J lost 4; bases outside the gene matches: 12. Germline V gene data show CDR1 as SGHRS and CDR2 as YFSETQ. CDR3 in DNA: TGCGCCAGCAGCTTTCTCGGGACAGGGGTCGGGTCAGGAAACACCATATATTTT. It translates to CASSFLGTGVGSGNTIYF.

This clonotype appeared a few times. V usage is TRBV2 and J usage is TRBJ1-2; TRBD1 might be the D (5 bases). Germline lookup yields CDR1 SNHLY and CDR2 FYNNEI. The CDR3 has 14 residues. The ends were cut back, 4 bases at V and 5 bases at J, with 14 bases in the middle. Written as DNA, the CDR3 is TGTGCCAGCAGTGGTGACGGGGGATGGTATGGCTACACCTTC. Protein sequence: CASSGDGGWYGYTF.

Remarks on this clonotype: This may be a read error: a much more frequent sequence differs by one nucleotide. The V gene is TRBV12-3 or TRBV12-4, the J gene TRBJ1-5; D is unresolved. The CDR3 contains 13 residues. V was shortened by 4 bases and J by 1 base, with 5 bases between the two germline ends. CDR3 coding DNA: TGTGCCAGCAGTTCGGTGAGCAATCAGCCCCAGCATTTT. Translating gives CASSSVSNQPQHF.

The V call is TRBV19, the J call TRBJ2-2, with 9 bases aligning to TRBD1. This CDR3 region has 17 residues. Germline V gene lookup returns CDR1 LNHDA and CDR2 SQIVND (reference sequence). Losses at the gene ends were 4 bases for V and 5 bases for J; bases not matched to a gene: 11. The CDR3 sequence: CASSKGQGTSSTGELFF. CDR3 bases: TGTGCCAGTAGTAAGGGACAGGGTACATCTTCTACCGGGGAGCTGTTTTTT. The whole variable domain, filled in from reference TRBV19 and TRBJ2-2, reads DGGITQSPKYLFRKEGQNVTLSCEQNLNHDAMYWYRQDPGQGLRLIYYSQIVNDFQKGDIAEGYSVSREKKESFPLTVTSAQKNPTAFYLCASSKGQGTSSTGELFFGEGSRLTVL.

The DNA of the CDR3 is TGTGCCACCAGCAGAGCCTTAGCGGGAGTTAACGAGCAGTACTTC. As protein: CATSRALAGVNEQYF. The V call is TRBV15, the J call TRBJ2-7; TRBD2 matches 9 bases. The CDR3 loop spans 15 amino acids. Germline-derived CDR1 and CDR2 are LNHNV and YYDKDF (reference sequence). The V gene end was trimmed by 1 base and the J gene end by 5 bases; junction bases not matched to a gene: 6.

This clonotype was detected many times. The V and J genes are TRBV6-2 or TRBV6-3 and TRBJ2-7; the D is unclear. V dropped 6 bases and J dropped 2 bases, with 11 bases sitting between them. Germline V gene lookup returns CDR1 MNHEY and CDR2 SVGEGT. There are 13 residues in the CDR3. The CDR3 DNA sequence: TGTGCCAGCAGCCTACTGAGAACCTACGAGCAGTACTTC. Translated, it gives CASSLLRTYEQYF.

This clonotype was detected many times. One end of the junction varies from germline; a read error may be responsible. The chain links TRBV12-3 or TRBV12-4 to TRBJ2-7; D uncertain. This CDR3 spans 11 amino acids. This chain's CDR3 is CASSLGHEQYF. The CDR3 DNA is TGTGCCAGCAGCTTAGGCCACGAGCAGTACTTC.

The chain joins TRBV24-1 to TRBJ1-1; possible D gene TRBD1, 5 bases. With 7 bases removed from V and 5 bases from J, the gap between germline ends came to 13 bases. The germline gives CDR1 KGHDR, CDR2 SFDVKD. CDR3 length equals 13 residues. The CDR3, as DNA: TGTGCCACCAGGGGGCCGAGAGAGACTGAAGCTTTCTTT. Translated: CATRGPRETEAFF.

This clonotype came up many times. V gene TRBV6-1 combines with J gene TRBJ1-1, with D possibly TRBD1 on 5 matching bases. V was pared by 6 bases and J by 1 base, with 15 bases between. This CDR3 is 15 amino acids long. CDR1 and CDR2 from the germline V gene are MNHNS and SASEGT. CDR3 region: CASSKGHAQNTEAFF. CDR3 in DNA: TGTGCCAGCAGCAAGGGGCACGCTCAGAACACTGAAGCTTTCTTT.

V gene TRBV13 combines with J gene TRBJ2-4; TRBD1 aligns across 7 bases. V lost 5 bases and J lost 12; bases outside the gene matches: 7. Germline V CDR1 and CDR2: PRHDT, FYEKMQ (reference sequence). The CDR3 runs to 12 residues. The CDR3 DNA reads TGTGCCAGCAGCATAGACAGGGCCGATCAGTACTTC. Protein: CASSIDRADQYF.